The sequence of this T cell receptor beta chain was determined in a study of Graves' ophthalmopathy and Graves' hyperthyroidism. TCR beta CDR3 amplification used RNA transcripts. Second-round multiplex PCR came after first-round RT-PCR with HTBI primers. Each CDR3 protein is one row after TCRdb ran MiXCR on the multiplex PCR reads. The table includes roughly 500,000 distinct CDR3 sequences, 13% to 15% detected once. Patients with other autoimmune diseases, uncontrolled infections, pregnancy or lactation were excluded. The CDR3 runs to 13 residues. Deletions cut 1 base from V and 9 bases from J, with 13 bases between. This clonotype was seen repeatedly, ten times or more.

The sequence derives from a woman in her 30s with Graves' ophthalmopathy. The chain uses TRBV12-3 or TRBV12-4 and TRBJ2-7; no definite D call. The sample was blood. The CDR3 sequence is CASSLGFGRWQYF. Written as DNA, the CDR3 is TGTGCCAGCAGTTTAGGATTCGGCAGGTGGCAGTACTTC.